Listed here are 32 T cell receptor beta chains from one sample, sequenced in a study of blood T cell repertoires in COVID-19 (TCRdb year 2020). Receptor libraries were prepared by the immunoSEQ multiplex PCR assay. TCRdb provides this immuneACCESS table in a form limited to in-frame rearrangements. Some clones are lacking; in checked studies, under half of them reflect an unresolved V gene, and why the rest are absent is not known. This sample gives roughly 200,000 clones in total; about 88% of them show up just once. The ten largest clones represent roughly a sixth of the sample. Sequencing was performed on peripheral blood. Source of these receptors: a man between 50 and 59 years old with COVID-19, enrolled during active disease.

About this clone itself: Its ends do not fully match the called genes, so a read error is possible. CDR3 DNA sequence: TGTGCCAGTAGTATAGGTAGGGAGCCGGCGTTT. As protein: CASSIGREPAF. The rearrangement links TRBV19 to TRBJ1-3; no reliable D call. Germline loops: CDR1 LNHDA, CDR2 SQIVND (reference sequence). This CDR3 has 11 amino acids.

V gene TRBV3-1 (or the pseudogene TRBV3-2) combines with J gene TRBJ2-5, with D perhaps TRBD1 (6 bases). The CDR3 sequence is 16 residues long. V lost 6 bases, J lost 0 bases, and 17 bases lay in between. CDR1 LGHDT and CDR2 YNNKEL come from the germline V gene (reference sequence). The CDR3 coding sequence is TGTGCCAGCAGTTACAGACAGGACCAATACCAAGAGACCCAGTACTTC. Protein: CASSYRQDQYQETQYF.

This chain connects TRBV9 to TRBJ2-5, with D unclear. Per germline, CDR1 SGDLS and CDR2 YYNGEE. Trimming removed 3 bases from V and 4 bases from J, with 10 bases in between. CDR3 length: 13 amino acids. The CDR3 region has the DNA TGTGCCAGCAGCGCCTCGAGCCCAGAGACCCAGTACTTC. It is translated as CASSASSPETQYF.

The chain couples TRBV25-1 to TRBJ2-7, with TRBD1 identical over 9 bases. The CDR3 runs 15 residues. Per germline, CDR1 MGHDK and CDR2 SYGVNS. V was pared by 2 bases and J by 2 bases, with 4 bases of the junction left unmatched. This chain's CDR3 is CASSEKTGGAYEQYF. As DNA, the CDR3 is TGTGCCAGCAGTGAAAAGACAGGGGGTGCCTACGAGCAGTACTTC.

In its sample, this clone was seen once. V and J are TRBV7-2 and TRBJ2-1, with 14 bases aligning to TRBD2. Trimming took 1 base from V and 12 from J; bases not matched to a gene: 8. The CDR3 runs 16 residues. Per germline, CDR1 SGHTA and CDR2 FQGNSA. CDR3 region: CASSLEGTSGSRGQFF. CDR3 bases: TGTGCCAGCAGCTTAGAGGGGACTAGCGGGAGTAGGGGGCAGTTCTTC.

The V gene is TRBV5-1, the J gene TRBJ1-1; the D is unclear. CDR1 is SGHRS and CDR2 is YFSETQ in the germline V gene. Deletions cut 0 bases from V and 0 bases from J, with 6 bases between. The CDR3 runs 14 residues. CDR3 sequence reads: CASSLGQMNTEAFF. Here the CDR3 DNA reads TGCGCCAGCAGCTTGGGCCAGATGAACACTGAAGCTTTCTTT.

This chain joins TRBV5-6 and TRBJ2-3; TRBD1 aligns across 10 bases. Germline CDR1 reads SGHDT; CDR2 reads YYEEEE. The V and J ends lost 6 bases and 1 base, in that order; junction bases with no gene match: 14. This CDR3 contains 18 residues. The chain's CDR3 is CASTAAVTGGLGTDTQYF. CDR3 DNA: TGTGCCAGCACCGCGGCGGTGACAGGGGGCCTAGGCACAGATACGCAGTATTTT.

This chain links TRBV19 with TRBJ2-1; a possible D gene is TRBD1 (6 bases). This CDR3 has 13 residues. Between the trimmed V and J ends, which lost 6 bases and 6 bases, there was a span of 12 bases. Germline loops: CDR1 LNHDA, CDR2 SQIVND (reference sequence). CDR3 nucleotide sequence: TGTGCCAGTAGGAACAGGGTGGTCAATGAGCAGTTCTTC. Translated, it gives CASRNRVVNEQFF.

The chain joins TRBV19 to TRBJ1-5, with D perhaps matching TRBD1 (6 bases). Germline-derived CDR1 and CDR2 are LNHDA and SQIVND (reference sequence). CDR3 length: 16 residues. Deletions cut 3 bases from V and 7 bases from J, with 19 bases between. The CDR3 DNA reads TGTGCCAGTAGTATTCTCCGACAGGTCGGGGGGCAGCCCCAGCATTTT. As protein: CASSILRQVGGQPQHF.

This clone was detected a few times. Other DNA sequences in this specimen translate into the identical CDR3. The rearrangement uses TRBV7-3 and TRBJ2-1; 9 bases are a match to TRBD2. With 5 bases clipped from V and 3 bases from J, the junction kept 5 bases outside the gene matches. This CDR3 region has 15 residues. Germline lookup yields CDR1 SGHTA and CDR2 FQGTGA. CDR3 in amino acids: CASSTRLADYNEQFF. The DNA for the CDR3 is TGTGCCAGCAGCACAAGACTAGCGGACTACAATGAGCAGTTCTTC.

This CDR3 reads CATSDGGLYGYTF. As DNA, the CDR3 is TGTGCCACCAGTGACGGGGGTCTCTATGGCTACACCTTC. V is TRBV24-1 and J is TRBJ1-2; D might be TRBD1 (5 bases). The length of the CDR3 is 13 residues. Germline loops: CDR1 KGHDR, CDR2 SFDVKD. The V gene lost 4 bases and the J gene lost 4 bases, with 9 bases spanning the gap.

The chain carries TRBV7-2 and TRBJ1-1; the match to TRBD1 covers 7 bases. The germline V gene has CDR1 SGHTA and CDR2 FQGNSA. V trimming: 2 bases; J trimming: 4 bases; junction bases outside the gene matches: 16. This CDR3 is built from 18 residues. The CDR3 sequence is CASSLSGSLQGFPTEAFF. In nucleotides, the CDR3 is TGTGCCAGCAGCTTATCTGGGTCGTTACAGGGGTTCCCCACTGAAGCTTTCTTT.

The chain couples TRBV24-1 to TRBJ1-2; possible D gene TRBD1, 5 bases. V gave up 7 bases and J gave up 2 bases, with 10 bases separating them. This CDR3 contains 13 residues. Germline CDR1 KGHDR, CDR2 SFDVKD. The CDR3 DNA reads TGTGCCACCAGCCCTCCAGGGAACTATGGCTACACCTTC. Amino acid sequence: CATSPPGNYGYTF.

This rearrangement joins TRBV9 to TRBJ1-3; D unresolved. V lost 0 bases and J lost 0, with 7 bases in between. CDR1 SGDLS and CDR2 YYNGEE come from the germline V gene. This CDR3 spans 15 amino acids. This CDR3 reads CASSVDGSSGNTIYF. CDR3 nucleotide sequence: TGTGCCAGCAGCGTAGATGGGAGCTCTGGAAACACCATATATTTT.

The chain carries TRBV4-1 and TRBJ2-3, with D possibly matching TRBD2 (5 bases). The V end lost 0 bases, the J end lost 1 base, and 14 bases lay between the germline ends. Germline V gives CDR1 MGHRA, CDR2 YSYEKL. This CDR3 is 17 amino acids long. CDR3 loop: CASSQDPPGSGTDTQYF. CDR3 coding DNA: TGCGCCAGCAGCCAAGATCCCCCGGGGTCGGGCACAGATACGCAGTATTTT.

This clone has only a few counts. V usage is TRBV3-1 (or the pseudogene TRBV3-2) and J usage is TRBJ1-2, with TRBD1 as a possible D gene (6 bases). CDR3 length: 16 amino acids. The V end was cut by 1 base, the J end by 3 bases, with 15 bases between. CDR1 is LGHDT, CDR2 YNNKEL, per germline (reference sequence). CDR3 protein: CASSQGSGGRYYGYTF. For the CDR3, the DNA is TGTGCCAGCAGCCAAGGATCCGGGGGGCGGTACTATGGCTACACCTTC.

The gene calls are TRBV5-6 and TRBJ1-5, with D perhaps matching TRBD1 (6 bases). V lost 3 bases and J lost 0, with 7 bases in between. The CDR3 totals 14 residues. Per germline, CDR1 SGHDT and CDR2 YYEEEE. CDR3 protein: CASSSQGSNQPQHF. CDR3 DNA sequence: TGTGCCAGCAGCTCACAGGGTAGCAATCAGCCCCAGCATTTT.

J is TRBJ1-4 and V is TRBV15; D is ambiguous. The CDR3 is made up of 15 amino acids. Trimming cost V 0 bases and J 7 bases, with 12 bases left between them. Per germline, CDR1 LNHNV and CDR2 YYDKDF (reference sequence). CDR3 loop: CATSRDPGSREKLFF. The CDR3 bases are TGTGCCACCAGCAGAGATCCGGGGAGTCGTGAAAAACTGTTTTTT. Full variable domain (missing parts from reference TRBV15 and TRBJ1-4): DAMVIQNPRYQVTQFGKPVTLSCSQTLNHNVMYWYQQKSSQAPKLLFHYYDKDFNNEADTPDNFQSRRPNTSFCFLDIRSPGLGDTAMYLCATSRDPGSREKLFFGSGTQLSVL.

The chain recombines TRBV6-1 with TRBJ2-1, with 7 bases matching TRBD1. This CDR3 has 15 residues. The ends lost 3 bases at V and 1 base at J; junction bases unmatched: 3. Germline CDR1 MNHNS, CDR2 SASEGT. CDR3 nucleotides: TGTGCCAGCAGTGACATGGGACAGTCCTACAATGAGCAGTTCTTC. Its translation is CASSDMGQSYNEQFF.

In this sample, this clone turned up a few times. The chain carries TRBV7-2 and TRBJ1-4, with 9 bases that match TRBD1. CDR3 length equals 15 residues. Germline CDR1 is SGHTA and CDR2 is FQGNSA. With 5 bases clipped from V and 8 bases from J, the junction kept 9 bases outside the gene matches. The CDR3 protein is CASSADRGGWEKLFF. CDR3 bases: TGTGCCAGCAGCGCGGACAGGGGAGGGTGGGAAAAACTGTTTTTT.

This chain joins TRBV7-2 and TRBJ2-1, with a weak D call TRBD1 (5 bases). CDR1 and CDR2 from the germline V gene are SGHTA and FQGNSA. The CDR3 runs 16 residues. V was cut by 2 bases and J by 0 bases, with 11 bases left in between. The CDR3 loop is CASSLSSDSSYNEQFF. CDR3 nucleotides: TGTGCCAGCAGCTTAAGCAGTGACAGCTCCTACAATGAGCAGTTCTTC.

The chain links TRBV27 to TRBJ2-1; 12 bases align to TRBD2. The trim removed 5 bases at V and 10 bases at J, leaving 12 bases unmatched. Germline CDR1 is MNHEY and CDR2 is SMNVEV (reference sequence). CDR3 length: 16 amino acids. In DNA form, the CDR3 reads TGTGCCAGCAGTCTCGAAGGACTAGCGGGAACACACGAGCAGTTCTTC. Protein product: CASSLEGLAGTHEQFF.

The chain joins TRBV19 to TRBJ2-3; 10 bases align to TRBD2. Germline trimming cut 7 bases from V and 6 bases from J; bases unmatched to any gene: 19. The CDR3 contains 18 residues. From germline, CDR1 is LNHDA and CDR2 SQIVND (reference sequence). For the CDR3, the DNA is TGTGCCAGTACCAGGGCAACACTAGCGGGAAGGAGTTTGGATACGCAGTATTTT. Amino acid sequence: CASTRATLAGRSLDTQYF.

This chain joins TRBV19 and TRBJ2-1; the match to TRBD2 covers 8 bases. This CDR3 spans 18 amino acids. Germline CDR1 LNHDA, CDR2 SQIVND (reference sequence). V lost 0 bases, J lost 5 bases, and 12 bases stayed unmatched. The CDR3 here is CASSIDSPGLVFHNEQFF. CDR3 DNA: TGTGCCAGTAGTATAGATAGTCCGGGACTAGTTTTCCACAATGAGCAGTTCTTC.

This sequence joins TRBV20-1 and TRBJ1-3; D is possibly TRBD1 (6 bases). CDR3 length: 17 residues. Trimming removed 3 bases from V and 0 bases from J, with 18 bases in between. From germline, CDR1 is DFQATT and CDR2 SNEGSKA (reference sequence). The CDR3 sequence: CSASPEWEGGSGNTIYF. In DNA, the CDR3 is TGCAGTGCTAGTCCCGAGTGGGAGGGGGGCTCTGGAAACACCATATATTTT.

The chain carries TRBV6-5 and TRBJ2-7, with D perhaps TRBD2 (5 bases). Germline V lookup: CDR1 MNHEY, CDR2 SVGAGI. V was trimmed by 6 bases and J by 5 bases, leaving 11 bases between them. CDR3 length: 12 residues. In DNA form, the CDR3 reads TGTGCCAGCAGCCCGGAGGTGGACGAGCAGTACTTC. Encoded protein: CASSPEVDEQYF.

The chain carries TRBV6-5 and TRBJ1-5; 10 bases are a match to TRBD1. The CDR3 covers 15 residues. The ends lost 5 bases at V and 4 bases at J; junction bases unmatched: 5. Germline values: CDR1 MNHEY, CDR2 SVGAGI. CDR3: CASSPGTGANQPQHF. The CDR3 coding sequence is TGTGCCAGCAGTCCAGGGACAGGGGCGAATCAGCCCCAGCATTTT.

This chain joins TRBV6-1 and TRBJ1-6, with 9 positions matching TRBD1. J gave up 5 bases and V 4 bases, and 12 bases lay outside the gene matches. Per the germline V gene, CDR1 is MNHNS and CDR2 is SASEGT. CDR3 length: 18 residues. The DNA for the CDR3 is TGTGCCAGCAGTGGCACCCTCACAGGGGGCGCGAATAATTCACCCCTCCACTTT. This sequence encodes CASSGTLTGGANNSPLHF.

This clone turned up a few times. The V gene is TRBV6-6, the J gene TRBJ1-2; no reliable D call. CDR1 and CDR2 (germline): MNHNY, SVGAGI (reference sequence). CDR3 length equals 13 residues. The germline V and J ends were trimmed by 4 bases and 4 bases, with 10 bases remaining between them. CDR3 region: CASSSLPSYGYTF. For the CDR3, the DNA is TGTGCCAGCAGTTCCCTCCCCAGCTATGGCTACACCTTC.

This clone was seen only once. The chain uses TRBV6-5 and TRBJ1-6; TRBD1 is a possible D gene (5 bases). The CDR3 is 16 amino acids. From germline, CDR1 is MNHEY and CDR2 SVGAGI. V was shortened by 2 bases and J by 10 bases, with 18 bases between the two germline ends. The CDR3 loop is CASSYTDTLGGSPLHF. DNA for the CDR3: TGTGCCAGCAGTTACACAGACACCCTGGGGGGATCACCCCTCCACTTT.

The chain carries TRBV7-3 and TRBJ2-7, with a possible D match to TRBD2 (6 bases). Germline V lookup: CDR1 SGHTA, CDR2 FQGTGA. The CDR3 runs to 14 residues. With 2 bases removed from V and 4 bases from J, the gap between germline ends came to 12 bases. DNA of the CDR3: TGTGCCAGCAGCTTAGGCGGGACTTCTTACGAGCAGTACTTC. Its protein is CASSLGGTSYEQYF.

A single count supports this clone. The rearrangement joins TRBV19 to TRBJ2-1, with TRBD2 matching 13 bases. CDR3 length equals 16 residues. The germline V gene has CDR1 LNHDA and CDR2 SQIVND (reference sequence). V dropped 6 bases and J dropped 6; count of bases not matched to a gene: 8. This chain's CDR3 is CASRRTSGGPGNEQFF. The CDR3 bases are TGTGCCAGTAGAAGGACTAGCGGGGGCCCCGGCAATGAGCAGTTCTTC.